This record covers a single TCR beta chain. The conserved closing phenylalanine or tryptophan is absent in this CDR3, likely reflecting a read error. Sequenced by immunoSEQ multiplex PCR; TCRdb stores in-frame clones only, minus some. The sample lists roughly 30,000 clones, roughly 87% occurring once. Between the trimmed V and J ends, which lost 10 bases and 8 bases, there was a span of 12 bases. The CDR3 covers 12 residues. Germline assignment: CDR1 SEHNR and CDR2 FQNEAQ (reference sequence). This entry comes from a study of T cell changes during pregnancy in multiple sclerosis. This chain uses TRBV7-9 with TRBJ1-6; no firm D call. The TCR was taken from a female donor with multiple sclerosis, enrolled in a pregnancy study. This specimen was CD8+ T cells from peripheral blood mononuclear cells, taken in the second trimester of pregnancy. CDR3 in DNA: TGTGCCACACGGACGGGAGATTCACCCCTCCACCTT. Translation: CATRTGDSPLHL.